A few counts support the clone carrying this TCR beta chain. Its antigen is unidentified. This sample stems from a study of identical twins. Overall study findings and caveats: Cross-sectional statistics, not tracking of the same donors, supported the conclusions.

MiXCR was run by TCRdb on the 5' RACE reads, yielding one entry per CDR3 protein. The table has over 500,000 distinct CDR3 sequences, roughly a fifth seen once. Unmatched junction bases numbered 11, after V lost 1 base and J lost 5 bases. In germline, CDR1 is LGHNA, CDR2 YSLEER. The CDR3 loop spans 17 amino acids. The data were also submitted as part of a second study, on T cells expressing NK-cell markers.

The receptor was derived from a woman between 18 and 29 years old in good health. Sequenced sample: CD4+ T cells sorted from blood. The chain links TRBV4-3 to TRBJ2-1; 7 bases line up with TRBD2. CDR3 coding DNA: TGCGCCAGCAGCCAAGCCCCCCCCGGGAGGCCTAACAATGAGCAGTTCTTC. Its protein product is CASSQAPPGRPNNEQFF.